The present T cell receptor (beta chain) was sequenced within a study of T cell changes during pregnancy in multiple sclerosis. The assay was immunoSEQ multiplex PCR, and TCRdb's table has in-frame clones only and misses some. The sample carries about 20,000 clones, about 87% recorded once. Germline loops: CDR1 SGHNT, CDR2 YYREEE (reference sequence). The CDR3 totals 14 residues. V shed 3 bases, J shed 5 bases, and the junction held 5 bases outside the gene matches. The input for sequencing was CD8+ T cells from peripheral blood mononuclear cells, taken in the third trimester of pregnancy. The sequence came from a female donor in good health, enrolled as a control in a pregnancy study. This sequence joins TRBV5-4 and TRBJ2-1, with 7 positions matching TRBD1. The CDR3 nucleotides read TGTGCCAGCAGCTCCCGGGACAGACACAATGAGCAGTTCTTC. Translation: CASSSRDRHNEQFF.